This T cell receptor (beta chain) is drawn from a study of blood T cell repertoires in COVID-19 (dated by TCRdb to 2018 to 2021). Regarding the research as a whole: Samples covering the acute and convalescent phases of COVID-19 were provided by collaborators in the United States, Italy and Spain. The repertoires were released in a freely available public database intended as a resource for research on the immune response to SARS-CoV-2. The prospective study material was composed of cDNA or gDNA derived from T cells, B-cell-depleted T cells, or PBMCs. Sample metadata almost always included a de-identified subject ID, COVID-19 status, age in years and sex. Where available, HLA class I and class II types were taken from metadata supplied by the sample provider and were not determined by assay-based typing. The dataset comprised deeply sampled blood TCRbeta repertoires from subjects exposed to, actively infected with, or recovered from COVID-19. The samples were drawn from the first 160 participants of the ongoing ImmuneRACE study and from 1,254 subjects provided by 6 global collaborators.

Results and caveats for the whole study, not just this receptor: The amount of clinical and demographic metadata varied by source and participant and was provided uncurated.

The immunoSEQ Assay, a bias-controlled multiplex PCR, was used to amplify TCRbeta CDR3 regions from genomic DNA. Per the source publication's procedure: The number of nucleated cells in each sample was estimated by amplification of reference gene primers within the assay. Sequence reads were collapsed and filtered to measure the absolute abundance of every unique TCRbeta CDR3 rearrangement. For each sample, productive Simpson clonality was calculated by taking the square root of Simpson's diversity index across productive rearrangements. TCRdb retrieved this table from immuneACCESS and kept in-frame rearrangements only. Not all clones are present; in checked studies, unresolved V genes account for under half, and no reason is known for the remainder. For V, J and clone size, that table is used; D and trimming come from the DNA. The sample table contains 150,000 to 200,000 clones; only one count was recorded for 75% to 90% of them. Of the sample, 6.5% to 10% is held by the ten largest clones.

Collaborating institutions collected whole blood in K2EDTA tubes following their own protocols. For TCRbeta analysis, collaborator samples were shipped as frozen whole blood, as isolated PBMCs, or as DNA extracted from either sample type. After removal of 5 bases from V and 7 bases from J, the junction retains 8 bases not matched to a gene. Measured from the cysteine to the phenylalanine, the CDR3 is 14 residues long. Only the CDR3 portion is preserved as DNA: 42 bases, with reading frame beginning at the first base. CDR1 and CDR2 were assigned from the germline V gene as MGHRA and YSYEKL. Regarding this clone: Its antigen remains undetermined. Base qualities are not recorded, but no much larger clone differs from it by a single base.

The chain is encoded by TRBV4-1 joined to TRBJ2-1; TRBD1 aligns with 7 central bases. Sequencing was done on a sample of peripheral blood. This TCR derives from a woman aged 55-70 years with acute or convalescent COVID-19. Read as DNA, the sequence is TGCGCCAGCAGCTTTGTCCCGGGACAGAATGAGCAGTTCTTC. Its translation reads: CASSFVPGQNEQFF.